These 24 T cell receptor beta chains were sequenced from one sample in a study of blood T cell repertoires in COVID-19. The method was immunoSEQ multiplex PCR; TCRdb's version includes in-frame clones alone and lacks a portion of them. The profile shows about 120,000 clones, less than 90% of them singletons. The sequencing sample was made of peripheral blood. The source is a man aged 30 to 45 with acute or convalescent COVID-19.

The chain has TRBV6-1 and TRBJ1-4; the match to TRBD1 covers 8 bases. The V segment lost 3 bases and the J segment 8 bases; nucleotides outside the gene matches: 11. Germline V gene lookup returns CDR1 MNHNS and CDR2 SASEGT. This CDR3 spans 16 amino acids. CDR3 nucleotide sequence: TGTGCCAGCAGTGACTTGTTAGGACAGGGAGGAGAAAAACTGTTTTTT. It encodes CASSDLLGQGGEKLFF.

V and J are TRBV5-1 and TRBJ1-2, with D possibly being TRBD1 (5 bases). The germline V gene has CDR1 SGHRS and CDR2 YFSETQ. V shed 4 bases and J shed 4 bases, with 14 bases lying between them. This CDR3 is 14 amino acids long. The CDR3 sequence is CASSTGRQPYGYTF. The DNA for the CDR3 is TGCGCCAGCAGCACGGGTCGACAGCCCTATGGCTACACCTTC.

The V gene is TRBV11-2, the J gene TRBJ2-3, with 9 bases identical to TRBD2. V trimming: 2 bases; J trimming: 8 bases; junction bases outside the gene matches: 8. CDR1 and CDR2 from the germline V gene are SGHAT and FQNNGV. This CDR3 is 15 amino acids long. The DNA of the CDR3 is TGTGCCAGCAGCTTAACGCGGGGGGGAAGCGGTACGCAGTATTTT. Encoded protein: CASSLTRGGSGTQYF.

The chain combines TRBV3-1 (or the pseudogene TRBV3-2) with TRBJ2-5; 7 positions match TRBD2. This CDR3 spans 16 amino acids. CDR1 is LGHDT and CDR2 is YNNKEL in the germline V gene (reference sequence). Unmatched junction bases numbered 12, after V lost 3 bases and J lost 5 bases. This chain's CDR3 is CASSHSLGGGEETQYF. Written as DNA, the CDR3 is TGTGCCAGCAGCCACTCATTGGGGGGAGGGGAGGAGACCCAGTACTTC.

The rearrangement uses TRBV13 and TRBJ1-6, with D tentatively TRBD1 (6 bases). CDR3 length: 15 residues. The V end lost 10 bases, the J end lost 5 bases, and 18 bases lay between the germline ends. Germline CDR1 PRHDT, CDR2 FYEKMQ (reference sequence). The CDR3 DNA follows: TGTGCCATTGGCGGGGGGCTCTTGGATAATTCACCCCTCCACTTT. This sequence encodes CAIGGGLLDNSPLHF. The whole variable domain, filled in from reference TRBV13 and TRBJ1-6, reads AAGVIQSPRHLIKEKRETATLKCYPIPRHDTVYWYQQGPGQDPQFLISFYEKMQSDKGSIPDRFSAQQFSDYHSELNMSSLELGDSALYFCAIGGGLLDNSPLHFGNGTRLTVT.

The DNA for the CDR3 is TGTGCCAGCAGCGTAGGGGGCGGGAGCTCCTACAATGAGCAGTTCTTC. Its translation is CASSVGGGSSYNEQFF. The gene calls are TRBV9 and TRBJ2-1; 7 nucleotides line up with TRBD2. Germline V lookup: CDR1 SGDLS, CDR2 YYNGEE. After removal of 0 bases from V and 0 bases from J, the junction contained 3 bases not matched to a gene. The CDR3 is 16 residues long.

The chain employs TRBV6-2 or TRBV6-3 and TRBJ1-5; 9 bases match TRBD1. Germline CDR1 reads MNHEY; CDR2 reads SVGEGT. Trimming removed 2 bases from V and 4 bases from J; junction bases left unmatched: 3. The CDR3 spans 15 residues. DNA of the CDR3: TGTGCCAGCAGTTACAACAGGGGGCTTAATCAGCCCCAGCATTTT. Its protein is CASSYNRGLNQPQHF.

The chain uses TRBV6-2 or TRBV6-3 and TRBJ2-2; 9 nucleotides align to TRBD2. This CDR3 spans 16 amino acids. The junction had 8 bases not matched to a gene; V was cut back by 2 bases and J by 7 bases. Germline assignment: CDR1 MNHEY and CDR2 SVGEGT. The CDR3 region has the DNA TGTGCCAGCAGTTACGAGTGGCGGGGGGGCCTCGGGGAGCTGTTTTTT. This encodes CASSYEWRGGLGELFF.

Only one count was recorded for this clone. This chain joins TRBV19 and TRBJ2-2, with 9 bases matching TRBD1. The CDR3 runs 16 residues. Germline trimming cut 5 bases from V and 3 bases from J; bases unmatched to any gene: 7. Germline CDR1 LNHDA, CDR2 SQIVND (reference sequence). CDR3 sequence (DNA): TGTGCCAGTAGTTCGCACAGGGGGCGTCACACCGGGGAGCTGTTTTTT. Encoded protein: CASSSHRGRHTGELFF.

The genes are TRBV3-1 (or the pseudogene TRBV3-2) and TRBJ2-7; tentatively, D is TRBD2 (7 bases). The V end lost 4 bases, the J end lost 5 bases, and 18 bases lay between the germline ends. This CDR3 contains 15 residues. Germline CDR1 is LGHDT and CDR2 is YNNKEL (reference sequence). In DNA form, the CDR3 reads TGTGCCAGCAGCCCGAACGTCGGGGGGCTCCACGAGCAGTACTTC. This translates into CASSPNVGGLHEQYF.

V gene TRBV9 combines with J gene TRBJ2-1; TRBD2 matches at 11 bases. The CDR3 loop spans 16 amino acids. The ends lost 3 bases at V and 0 bases at J; junction bases unmatched: 2. Per the germline V gene, CDR1 is SGDLS and CDR2 is YYNGEE. CDR3 nucleotide sequence: TGTGCCAGCAGCGGACTAGCGGGGAGCTCCTACAATGAGCAGTTCTTC. This sequence encodes CASSGLAGSSYNEQFF.

This sequence joins TRBV5-1 and TRBJ1-1; 12 bases fit TRBD1. The CDR3 is 15 amino acids. Germline V gene sequence: CDR1 SGHRS, CDR2 YFSETQ. After removal of 4 bases from V and 4 bases from J, the junction contained 5 bases not matched to a gene. In nucleotides, the CDR3 is TGCGCCAGCAGCCCCGGGACAGGGGGCGGCACTGAAGCTTTCTTT. Residues: CASSPGTGGGTEAFF.

This rearrangement joins TRBV5-6 to TRBJ2-1; 10 bases map to TRBD2. CDR1 SGHDT and CDR2 YYEEEE come from the germline V gene. The CDR3 totals 15 residues. Germline trimming cut 1 base from V and 8 bases from J; bases unmatched to any gene: 6. This CDR3 is CASSLYLAGEHEQFF. DNA of the CDR3: TGTGCCAGCAGCTTGTACCTAGCGGGAGAACATGAGCAGTTCTTC.

This chain joins TRBV4-3 and TRBJ1-4, with a weak D call TRBD1 (5 bases). CDR1 and CDR2 from the germline V gene are LGHNA and YSLEER. The V gene lost 6 bases and the J gene lost 6 bases, with 14 bases spanning the gap. This CDR3 comprises 14 residues. The CDR3 is CASSTGGTDEKLFF. CDR3 DNA: TGCGCCAGCAGTACCGGGGGGACGGATGAAAAACTGTTTTTT.

The V call is TRBV4-2, the J call TRBJ1-1; TRBD1 aligns across 8 bases. The CDR3 has 13 residues. Germline values: CDR1 LGHNA, CDR2 YNFKEQ. V shed 0 bases, J shed 8 bases, and the junction held 2 bases outside the gene matches. In nucleotides, the CDR3 is TGTGCCAGCAGCCAAGATACAGGGGGAGAAGCTTTCTTT. It specifies CASSQDTGGEAFF.

This clone was recorded a few times. The chain links TRBV6-4 to TRBJ2-1; the match to TRBD2 covers 9 bases. Losses at the gene ends were 3 bases for V and 14 bases for J; bases not matched to a gene: 8. There are 13 residues in the CDR3. Germline values: CDR1 MRHNA, CDR2 SNTAGT. The CDR3 DNA follows: TGTGCCAGCAGTGATTCGGAGCGGGGGGATAAGTTCTTC. Amino acids: CASSDSERGDKFF.

This clone is a singleton in its sample. V and J are TRBV19 and TRBJ2-1, with 10 positions matching TRBD2. Trimming removed 1 base from V and 4 bases from J; junction bases left unmatched: 10. Looked up from germline, CDR1 is LNHDA and CDR2 is SQIVND (reference sequence). The CDR3 length is 18 residues. The CDR3 protein is CASSIASGRVLPYNEQFF. CDR3 sequence (DNA): TGTGCCAGTAGTATAGCGAGCGGGAGGGTCCTACCTTACAATGAGCAGTTCTTC.

This clone has only one observation. The chain couples TRBV19 to TRBJ2-1; TRBD2 agrees at 12 bases. Trimming removed 1 base from V and 0 bases from J; junction bases left unmatched: 7. The CDR3 is 19 residues long. Germline CDR1 reads LNHDA; CDR2 reads SQIVND (reference sequence). The CDR3, as DNA: TGTGCCAGTAGTATAGCCGGGACTAGCGGGCCGTACTCCTACAATGAGCAGTTCTTC. Translation: CASSIAGTSGPYSYNEQFF.

The J gene is TRBJ2-5, the V gene TRBV6-2 or TRBV6-3, with D unresolved. Germline CDR1 is MNHEY and CDR2 is SVGEGT. The CDR3 spans 13 residues. Trimming removed 5 bases from V and 2 bases from J, with 9 bases in between. The CDR3 here is CASSQREQETQYF. In DNA form, the CDR3 reads TGTGCCAGCAGTCAGCGAGAACAAGAGACCCAGTACTTC.

The gene calls are TRBV9 and TRBJ2-3; 7 bases align to TRBD1. The CDR3 runs to 17 residues. V lost 2 bases, J lost 1 base, and 10 bases stayed unmatched. CDR1 SGDLS and CDR2 YYNGEE come from the germline V gene. DNA of the CDR3: TGTGCCAGCAGCGTTGACCAACGGACAGGCCGCACAGATACGCAGTATTTT. Amino acids: CASSVDQRTGRTDTQYF.

In its sample, this clone was seen a few times. The chain combines TRBV6-6 with TRBJ1-3; D call uncertain. This CDR3 is built from 14 residues. Trimming cost V 2 bases and J 4 bases, with 9 bases left between them. Germline V gene sequence: CDR1 MNHNY, CDR2 SVGAGI (reference sequence). The CDR3 DNA follows: TGTGCCAGCAGTTACCATAGGGAGGGAAACACCATATATTTT. This gives the protein CASSYHREGNTIYF.

The chain employs TRBV7-8 and TRBJ2-7, with a possible D match to TRBD2 (5 bases). Germline V gives CDR1 SGHVS, CDR2 FQNEAQ. V lost 5 bases and J 2 bases, leaving 13 bases between the germline ends. CDR3 length: 14 residues. CDR3 in DNA: TGTGCCAGCAGCCTAGGACTGATTCCCTACGAGCAGTACGTC. Amino acids: CASSLGLIPYEQYV.

The chain combines TRBV9 with TRBJ2-5; D is possibly TRBD2 (5 bases). The length of the CDR3 is 16 residues. V gave up 1 base and J gave up 4 bases, with 17 bases separating them. The germline gives CDR1 SGDLS, CDR2 YYNGEE. The CDR3 protein is CASSVSDRRGRETQYF. The CDR3 nucleotides are TGTGCCAGCAGCGTATCCGATCGTCGGGGTCGAGAGACCCAGTACTTC.

Points on this clone: The sample contains more than one DNA sequence encoding this CDR3. This chain connects TRBV11-2 to TRBJ1-5; TRBD1 matches 9 bases. The CDR3 totals 16 residues. Trimming cost V 5 bases and J 3 bases; bases outside gene matches: 8. Germline V gives CDR1 SGHAT, CDR2 FQNNGV. The CDR3: CASSPGTGRSNQPQHF. CDR3 sequence (DNA): TGTGCCAGCAGCCCAGGGACAGGGAGGTCCAATCAGCCCCAGCATTTT.